The rows below give T cell receptor beta chains drawn from one sample of a study of cytomegalovirus exposure and HLA in healthy donors. Sequenced by immunoSEQ multiplex PCR; TCRdb stores in-frame clones only, minus some. The data show around 150,000 clones, with around 80% seen just once and about 15% held by the top ten. Sequencing was carried out using PBMCs. All receptors derive from a woman between 35 and 50 years old in good health and CMV-seronegative. CDR3s include the opening cysteine and the closing phenylalanine or tryptophan. The D gene is left open where the match is weak. Clone size is not always given. Where it is, it says once, few, many or a class for expanded clones.

cdr3_nt: TGTGCCAGTAGTATATTCGCCGGTTACGAGCAGTACTTC; cdr3_aa: CASSIFAGYEQYF; v_call: TRBV19; clone_size: .; d_call: .; j_call: TRBJ2-7
cdr3_nt: TGTGCCAGTAGTATGCGGACAGAATTGAACTATGGCTACACCTTC; cdr3_aa: CASSMRTELNYGYTF; v_call: TRBV19; clone_size: .; d_call: .; j_call: TRBJ1-2
cdr3_nt: TGTGCCAGCAGTCCACGGACAGGGAGTGGGCAGTACTTC; cdr3_aa: CASSPRTGSGQYF; v_call: TRBV6-1; clone_size: .; d_call: TRBD1; j_call: TRBJ2-7
cdr3_nt: TGCGCCAGCAGCCCCGGACAGGGCGGTGGCGCTGAAGCTTTCTTT; cdr3_aa: CASSPGQGGGAEAFF; v_call: TRBV5-1; clone_size: once; d_call: TRBD1; j_call: TRBJ1-1
cdr3_nt: TGCGCCAGCAGCTCATTGGAGTCAGGGGTGGTCGGGGAGCTGTTTTTT; cdr3_aa: CASSSLESGVVGELFF; v_call: TRBV4-1; clone_size: .; d_call: .; j_call: TRBJ2-2
cdr3_nt: TGTGCCAGCAGCTTAGTGATGTGGGCAGCGGGGGGCTCTGGGGCCAACGTCCTGACTTTC; cdr3_aa: CASSLVMWAAGGSGANVLTF; v_call: TRBV11-3; clone_size: .; d_call: TRBD2; j_call: TRBJ2-6
cdr3_nt: TGTGCCAGCAGTCAACAGGGGAACACTGAAGCTTTCTTT; cdr3_aa: CASSQQGNTEAFF; v_call: TRBV7-9; clone_size: .; d_call: .; j_call: TRBJ1-1
cdr3_nt: TGTGCCAGCAGTTTATCCGGGGAACAGCCCCAGCATTTT; cdr3_aa: CASSLSGEQPQHF; v_call: TRBV28; clone_size: .; d_call: .; j_call: TRBJ1-5
cdr3_nt: TGTGCCAGCAGTCGGGACATGCAAGAGACCCAGTACTTC; cdr3_aa: CASSRDMQETQYF; v_call: TRBV2; clone_size: .; d_call: .; j_call: TRBJ2-5
cdr3_nt: TGTGCCAGCAGCCCGCAGGGCCCAGGATCCTACGAGCAGTACTTC; cdr3_aa: CASSPQGPGSYEQYF; v_call: TRBV25-1; clone_size: .; d_call: .; j_call: TRBJ2-7
cdr3_nt: TGTGCCAGCAGCTCGACCGGGTCTCGCTACGAGCAGTACTTC; cdr3_aa: CASSSTGSRYEQYF; v_call: TRBV5-6; clone_size: .; d_call: .; j_call: TRBJ2-7
cdr3_nt: TGTGCCAGCAGTGAGTGGACAGTCTCGTCCCAGCATTTT; cdr3_aa: CASSEWTVSSQHF; v_call: TRBV2; clone_size: .; d_call: .; j_call: TRBJ1-5
cdr3_nt: TGTGCCAGCAGCCTCGCCGGGGGGACCGGGGAGCTGTTTTTT; cdr3_aa: CASSLAGGTGELFF; v_call: TRBV9; clone_size: .; d_call: TRBD2; j_call: TRBJ2-2
cdr3_nt: TGTGCCAGCAGCTTAGGCGGGACCGTTTATAATGAAAAACTGTTTTTT; cdr3_aa: CASSLGGTVYNEKLFF; v_call: TRBV11-3; clone_size: .; d_call: .; j_call: TRBJ1-4
cdr3_nt: TGTACCGACGAGGGGCAGGGGGACTTC; cdr3_aa: CTDEGQGDF; v_call: TRBV21-1; clone_size: .; d_call: .; j_call: TRBJ2-4
cdr3_nt: TGTTCCAGCAGCCCACGACTAGCAGCCGGGGAGCTGTTTTTT; cdr3_aa: CSSSPRLAAGELFF; v_call: TRBV7-9; clone_size: .; d_call: TRBD2; j_call: TRBJ2-2
cdr3_nt: TGTGCCTGGAATGAGGGGACACAGGACTACGAGCAGTACTTC; cdr3_aa: CAWNEGTQDYEQYF; v_call: TRBV30; clone_size: once; d_call: .; j_call: TRBJ2-7